This entry lists 8 T cell receptor beta chains sequenced from one sample in a study of cytomegalovirus exposure and HLA in healthy donors. PCR primers comprised 60 Vbeta and 13 Jbeta primers. The method was immunoSEQ multiplex PCR; TCRdb's version includes in-frame clones alone and lacks a portion of them. The repertoire holds around 150,000 clones, approximately 71% seen once, with roughly a tenth in the top ten. The specimen sequenced was PBMCs. The receptors come from a young man in good health and CMV-seropositive.

This clone appeared a single time. CDR3 nucleotides: TGTGCCAGCAGTATCGGACAGGAGCAGTTCTTC. This encodes CASSIGQEQFF. V usage is TRBV9 and J usage is TRBJ2-1; a possible D gene is TRBD1 (6 bases). Germline lookup yields CDR1 SGDLS and CDR2 YYNGEE. CDR3 length: 11 residues. Deletions cut 5 bases from V and 10 bases from J, with 10 bases between.

The chain has TRBV5-1 and TRBJ2-3; 7 bases line up with TRBD2. Looked up from germline, CDR1 is SGHRS and CDR2 is YFSETQ. CDR3 length equals 15 residues. The J segment lost 2 bases and the V segment lost 4 bases, leaving 7 bases of the junction unmatched. The CDR3 loop is CASSPRGDYTDTQYF. For the CDR3, the DNA is TGCGCCAGCAGCCCTCGAGGGGACTACACAGATACGCAGTATTTT.

The J gene is TRBJ2-3, the V gene TRBV5-1, with TRBD2 matching over 10 bases. The CDR3 is made up of 16 amino acids. V gave up 2 bases and J gave up 0 bases; unmatched junction bases: 3. Germline CDR1 and CDR2: SGHRS and YFSETQ. This CDR3 is CASSLPTSGSTDTQYF. CDR3 nucleotides: TGCGCCAGCAGCTTACCGACTAGCGGGAGCACAGATACGCAGTATTTT.

The rearrangement links TRBV7-9 to TRBJ2-7; TRBD1 aligns across 8 bases. Germline V gene sequence: CDR1 SEHNR, CDR2 FQNEAQ (reference sequence). After removal of 5 bases from V and 3 bases from J, the junction contained 9 bases not matched to a gene. The CDR3 has 15 residues. CDR3 loop: CASSPGAGGFYEQYF. Written as DNA, the CDR3 is TGTGCCAGCAGCCCCGGGGCAGGGGGCTTCTACGAGCAGTACTTC. The whole variable domain, remainder taken from reference TRBV7-9 and TRBJ2-7, is DTGVSQNPRHKITKRGQNVTFRCDPISEHNRLYWYRQTLGQGPEFLTYFQNEAQLEKSRLLSDRFSAERPKGSFSTLEIQRTEQGDSAMYLCASSPGAGGFYEQYFGPGTRLTVT.

V and J are TRBV28 and TRBJ2-7; 8 nucleotides align to TRBD1. Trimming removed 3 bases from V and 3 bases from J; junction bases left unmatched: 1. CDR1 and CDR2 from the germline V gene are MDHEN and SYDVKM. The CDR3 covers 13 residues. The CDR3 bases are TGTGCCAGCAGTTTGGACAGGGACTACGAGCAGTACTTC. Amino acids: CASSLDRDYEQYF. The variable domain in full, completed from reference TRBV28 and TRBJ2-7, reads DVKVTQSSRYLVKRTGEKVFLECVQDMDHENMFWYRQDPGLGLRLIYFSYDVKMKEKGDIPEGYSVSREKKERFSLILESASTNQTSMYLCASSLDRDYEQYFGPGTRLTVT.

The rearrangement links TRBV27 to TRBJ2-1; maybe TRBD1 (5 bases). The CDR3 has 12 amino acids. Trimming took 3 bases from V and 10 from J, leaving 10 bases between them. Germline CDR1 is MNHEY and CDR2 is SMNVEV (reference sequence). CDR3 protein: CASSFDRTEQFF. CDR3 nucleotides: TGTGCCAGCAGTTTTGACCGGACAGAGCAGTTCTTC.

The chain recombines TRBV11-2 with TRBJ2-7; weak D call: TRBD2 (6 bases). V lost 1 base to trimming and J lost 6 bases, with 10 bases between them. Germline CDR1 reads SGHAT; CDR2 reads FQNNGV. The CDR3 consists of 13 residues. The CDR3 DNA follows: TGTGCCAGCAGCTTAGCAGGAGGGGTCGAGCAGTACTTC. Translation: CASSLAGGVEQYF. Looking up the rest from reference TRBV11-2 and TRBJ2-7 gives the full variable domain: EAGVAQSPRYKIIEKRQSVAFWCNPISGHATLYWYQQILGQGPKLLIQFQNNGVVDDSQLPKDRFSAERLKGVDSTLKIQPAKLEDSAVYLCASSLAGGVEQYFGPGTRLTVT.

This chain joins TRBV7-9 and TRBJ1-2, with 7 bases fitting TRBD1. The trim removed 3 bases at V and 4 bases at J, leaving 11 bases unmatched. This CDR3 contains 16 residues. Germline assignment: CDR1 SEHNR and CDR2 FQNEAQ (reference sequence). For the CDR3, the DNA is TGTGCCAGCAGCTTGACAGGGTTTCTAAGTTTCTATGGCTACACCTTC. It codes for CASSLTGFLSFYGYTF.